Described below is a single T cell receptor (beta chain) sequence and its context. The record originates from a study of blood T cell repertoires in COVID-19. Overall study: Specimens from acute and convalescent COVID-19 originated in the United States, Italy and Spain. PBMCs, B-cell-depleted T cells, or T cells were the source of the cDNA or gDNA that made up the material.

Sequenced by immunoSEQ multiplex PCR; TCRdb stores in-frame clones only, minus some. The table lists a few hundred thousand clones, roughly nine tenths of them singletons. CDR1 and CDR2 from the germline V gene are MNHNY and SVGAGI (reference sequence). V gave up 0 bases and J gave up 5 bases, with 16 bases separating them. This CDR3 spans 16 amino acids. The sample was PBMCs or T cells enriched from blood (not recorded which). The rearrangement joins TRBV6-6 to TRBJ1-2; maybe TRBD1 (5 bases). This receptor was identified in a woman between 40 and 55 years old who had been exposed to COVID-19. CDR3 DNA sequence: TGTGCCAGCAGTTACTCGGGGCAGGGAAGAGCTTATGGCTACACCTTC. It yields the protein CASSYSGQGRAYGYTF.